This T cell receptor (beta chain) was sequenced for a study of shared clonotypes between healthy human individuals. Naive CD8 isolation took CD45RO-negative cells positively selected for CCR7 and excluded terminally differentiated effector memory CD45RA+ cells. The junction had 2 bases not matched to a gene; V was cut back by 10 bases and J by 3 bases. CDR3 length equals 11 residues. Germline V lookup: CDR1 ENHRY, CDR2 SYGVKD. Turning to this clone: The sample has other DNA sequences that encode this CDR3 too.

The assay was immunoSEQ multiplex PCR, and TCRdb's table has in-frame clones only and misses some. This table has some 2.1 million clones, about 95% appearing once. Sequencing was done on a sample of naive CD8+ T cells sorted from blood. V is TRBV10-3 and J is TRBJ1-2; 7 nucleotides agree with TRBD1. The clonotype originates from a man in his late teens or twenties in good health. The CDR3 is CATGTDYGYTF. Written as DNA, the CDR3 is TGTGCCACCGGGACAGACTATGGCTACACCTTC.